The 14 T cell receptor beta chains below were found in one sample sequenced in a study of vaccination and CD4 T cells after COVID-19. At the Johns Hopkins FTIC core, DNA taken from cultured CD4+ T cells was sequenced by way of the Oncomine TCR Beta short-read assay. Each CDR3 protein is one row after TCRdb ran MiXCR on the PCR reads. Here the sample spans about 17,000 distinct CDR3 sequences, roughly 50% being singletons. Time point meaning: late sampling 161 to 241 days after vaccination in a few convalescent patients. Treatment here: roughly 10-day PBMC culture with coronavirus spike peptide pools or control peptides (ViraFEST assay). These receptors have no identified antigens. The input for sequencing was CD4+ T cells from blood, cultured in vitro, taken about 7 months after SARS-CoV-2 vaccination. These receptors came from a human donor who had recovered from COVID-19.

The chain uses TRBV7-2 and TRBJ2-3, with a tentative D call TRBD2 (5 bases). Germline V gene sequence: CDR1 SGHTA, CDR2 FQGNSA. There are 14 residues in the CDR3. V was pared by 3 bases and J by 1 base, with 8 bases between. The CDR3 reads CASSFSGGTDTQYF. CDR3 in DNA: TGTGCCAGCAGCTTCAGCGGAGGCACAGATACGCAGTATTTT.

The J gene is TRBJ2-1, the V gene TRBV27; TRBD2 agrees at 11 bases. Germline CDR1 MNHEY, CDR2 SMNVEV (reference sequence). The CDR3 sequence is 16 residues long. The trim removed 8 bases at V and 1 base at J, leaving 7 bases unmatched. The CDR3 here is CASHPLAGDSYNEQFF. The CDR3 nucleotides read TGTGCCAGCCACCCACTAGCGGGAGATTCCTACAATGAGCAGTTCTTC.

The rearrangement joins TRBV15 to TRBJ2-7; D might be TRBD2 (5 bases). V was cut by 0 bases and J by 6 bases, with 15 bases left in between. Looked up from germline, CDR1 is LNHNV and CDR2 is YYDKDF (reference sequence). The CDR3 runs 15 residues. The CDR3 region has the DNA TGTGCCACCAGCAGAGACCCCGGGGAGAAGGGCGAGCAGTACTTC. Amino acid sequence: CATSRDPGEKGEQYF.

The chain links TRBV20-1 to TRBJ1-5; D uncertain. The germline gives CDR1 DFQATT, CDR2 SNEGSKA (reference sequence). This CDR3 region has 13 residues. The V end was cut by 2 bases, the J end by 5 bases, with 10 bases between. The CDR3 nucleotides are TGCAGTGCTAGAATATTCCAGGATCAGCCCCAGCATTTT. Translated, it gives CSARIFQDQPQHF.

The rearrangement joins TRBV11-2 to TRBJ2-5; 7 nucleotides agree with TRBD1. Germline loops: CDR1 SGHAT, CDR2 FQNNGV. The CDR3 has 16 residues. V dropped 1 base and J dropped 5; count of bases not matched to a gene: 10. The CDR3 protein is CASSLGDQGEQETQYF. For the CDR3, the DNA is TGTGCCAGCAGCTTAGGGGATCAGGGGGAGCAGGAGACCCAGTACTTC.

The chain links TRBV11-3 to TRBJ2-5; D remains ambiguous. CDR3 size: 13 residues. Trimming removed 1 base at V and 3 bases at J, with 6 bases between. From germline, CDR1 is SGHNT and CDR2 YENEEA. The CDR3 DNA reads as TGTGCCAGCAGCTTAGGAGGTAAAGAGACCCAGTACTTC. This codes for CASSLGGKETQYF.

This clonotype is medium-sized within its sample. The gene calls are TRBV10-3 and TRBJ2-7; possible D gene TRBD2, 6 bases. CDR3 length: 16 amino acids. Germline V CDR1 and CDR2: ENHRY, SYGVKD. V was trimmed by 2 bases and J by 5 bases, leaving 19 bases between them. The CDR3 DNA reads TGTGCCATCAGTGAGGCGGCACGAACTAGCACCCACGAGCAGTACTTC. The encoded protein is CAISEAARTSTHEQYF.

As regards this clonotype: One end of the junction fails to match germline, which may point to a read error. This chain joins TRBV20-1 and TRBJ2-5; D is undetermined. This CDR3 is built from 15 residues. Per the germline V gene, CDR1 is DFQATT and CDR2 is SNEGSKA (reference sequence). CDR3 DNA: TGCAGTGCTAGAGATCCCCCACGACCCCAAGGGACCCAGTACTTC. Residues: CSARDPPRPQGTQYF.

The CDR3 is CASSPRGGAGNTIYF. Written as DNA, the CDR3 is TGTGCCAGCAGCCCACGGGGGGGGGCTGGAAACACCATATATTTT. V and J are TRBV7-2 and TRBJ1-3; a possible D gene is TRBD1 (5 bases). V lost 5 bases to trimming and J lost 2 bases, with 13 bases between them. Germline V gene data show CDR1 as SGHTA and CDR2 as FQGNSA. The CDR3 totals 15 residues.

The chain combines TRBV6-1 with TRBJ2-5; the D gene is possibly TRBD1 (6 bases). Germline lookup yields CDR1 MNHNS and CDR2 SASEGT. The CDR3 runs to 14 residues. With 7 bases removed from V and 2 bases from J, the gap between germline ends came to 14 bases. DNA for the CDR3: TGTGCCAGCATGGGGTGGGGGACACAAGAGACCCAGTACTTC. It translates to CASMGWGTQETQYF.

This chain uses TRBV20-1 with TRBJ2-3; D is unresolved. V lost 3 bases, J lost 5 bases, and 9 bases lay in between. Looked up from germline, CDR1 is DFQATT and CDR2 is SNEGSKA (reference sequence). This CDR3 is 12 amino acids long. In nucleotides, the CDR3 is TGCAGTGCTAGCCCCCCAGGAGATACGCAGTATTTT. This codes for CSASPPGDTQYF.

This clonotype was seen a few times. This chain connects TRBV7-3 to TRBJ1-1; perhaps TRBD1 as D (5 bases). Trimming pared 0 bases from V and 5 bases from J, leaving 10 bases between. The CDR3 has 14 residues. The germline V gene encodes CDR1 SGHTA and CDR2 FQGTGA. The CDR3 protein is CASSLTGVRTEAFF. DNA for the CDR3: TGTGCCAGCAGCTTAACGGGGGTTAGGACTGAAGCTTTCTTT.

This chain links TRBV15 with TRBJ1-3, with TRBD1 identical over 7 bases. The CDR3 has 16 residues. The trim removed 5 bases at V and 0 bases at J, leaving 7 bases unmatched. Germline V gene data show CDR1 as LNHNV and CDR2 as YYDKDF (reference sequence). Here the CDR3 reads CATSGRDSNSGNTIYF. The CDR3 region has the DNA TGTGCCACCAGCGGCCGGGACAGTAACTCTGGAAACACCATATATTTT. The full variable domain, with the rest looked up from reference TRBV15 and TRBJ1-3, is DAMVIQNPRYQVTQFGKPVTLSCSQTLNHNVMYWYQQKSSQAPKLLFHYYDKDFNNEADTPDNFQSRRPNTSFCFLDIRSPGLGDTAMYLCATSGRDSNSGNTIYFGEGSWLTVV.

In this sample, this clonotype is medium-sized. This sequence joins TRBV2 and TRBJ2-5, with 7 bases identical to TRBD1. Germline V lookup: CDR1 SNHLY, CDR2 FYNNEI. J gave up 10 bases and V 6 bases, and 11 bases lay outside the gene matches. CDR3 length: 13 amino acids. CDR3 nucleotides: TGTGCCAGCAGGGAGAACAGGGGTGTCAGCCAGTACTTC. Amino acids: CASRENRGVSQYF.